The 27 T cell receptor beta chains below come from one sample, sequenced in a study of T-cell memory formation after mild COVID-19. In TCRdb, the 5' RACE reads were re-called with MiXCR into one record per CDR3 protein. The sample has approximately 350,000 distinct CDR3 sequences, 10% to 15% seen once; the top ten hold over 20%. Sequenced material: PBMCs or a T cell subset sorted from them (not recorded which). The receptors shown here come from a man between 18 and 29 years old who had mild COVID-19 (a few samples of this study predate the infection). Cell type and time point are not known.

In its sample, this clonotype was seen a few times. This rearrangement joins TRBV30 to TRBJ2-5; 11 bases match TRBD2. Germline loops: CDR1 GTSNPN, CDR2 SVGIG (reference sequence). The CDR3 is made up of 18 amino acids. Trimming took 3 bases from V and 0 from J; bases not matched to a gene: 12. This CDR3 reads CAWRALAGGPAYQETQYF. CDR3 nucleotide sequence: TGTGCCTGGAGAGCCCTAGCGGGGGGCCCAGCGTACCAAGAGACCCAGTACTTC. Filled out from reference TRBV30 and TRBJ2-5, the complete variable domain reads SQTIHQWPATLVQPVGSPLSLECTVEGTSNPNLYWYRQAAGRGLQLLFYSVGIGQISSEVPQNLSASRPQDRQFILSSKKLLLSDSGFYLCAWRALAGGPAYQETQYFGPGTRLLVL.

In this sample, this clonotype turned up once. The J gene is TRBJ2-4, the V gene TRBV5-1; unclear D gene. This CDR3 contains 17 residues. V was shortened by 4 bases and J by 0 bases, with 17 bases between the two germline ends. The germline CDR1 and CDR2 sequences are SGHRS and YFSETQ. The CDR3 region has the DNA TGCGCCAGCAGCCCCAGGACCACTCCCTTAGCCAAAAACATTCAGTACTTC. Translated, it gives CASSPRTTPLAKNIQYF.

This clonotype was seen a few times. J is TRBJ2-5 and V is TRBV20-1; 8 bases are shared with TRBD1. CDR3 size: 15 residues. In germline, CDR1 is DFQATT, CDR2 SNEGSKA (reference sequence). V shed 5 bases, J shed 5 bases, and the junction held 13 bases outside the gene matches. CDR3 region: CSALPGGQGGETQYF. In DNA form, the CDR3 reads TGCAGTGCTCTCCCCGGCGGACAGGGTGGGGAGACCCAGTACTTC.

This clonotype has ten or more counts. The rearrangement uses TRBV5-1 and TRBJ2-3, with D hard to call. Trimming left V 3 bases short and J 2 bases short, with 4 bases between. Germline assignment: CDR1 SGHRS and CDR2 YFSETQ. CDR3 length equals 12 residues. CDR3 sequence reads: CASSYDTDTQYF. CDR3 nucleotides: TGCGCCAGCAGCTACGACACAGATACGCAGTATTTT.

The chain is built from TRBV28 and TRBJ2-7, with unresolved D. The CDR3 contains 12 residues. CDR1 and CDR2 from the germline V gene are MDHEN and SYDVKM. Between the trimmed V and J ends, which lost 11 bases and 3 bases, there was a span of 14 bases. Written as DNA, the CDR3 is TGTGCCGTAGGCAGAGCCCACTACGAGCAGTACGTC. Residues: CAVGRAHYEQYV.

This clonotype was detected many times. The rearrangement joins TRBV7-9 to TRBJ2-3; maybe TRBD2 (6 bases). CDR1 and CDR2 from the germline V gene are SEHNR and FQNEAQ (reference sequence). The V and J ends lost 6 bases and 4 bases respectively, with 8 bases between them. CDR3 length: 12 residues. CDR3 amino acids: CASSRLADTQYF. DNA for the CDR3: TGTGCCAGCAGTCGACTAGCAGATACGCAGTATTTT.

Only a few counts were recorded for this clonotype. The CDR3 coding sequence is TGTGCCAGCAGCTTTAGGGACAGGGGCCACGAGCAGTACGTC. Translating it yields CASSFRDRGHEQYV. The J gene is TRBJ2-7, the V gene TRBV5-7; 10 bases fit TRBD1. TRBV5-7 is treated as an ORF (open reading frame) with a function not yet certain. The junction had 4 bases not matched to a gene; V was cut back by 2 bases and J by 5 bases. The length of the CDR3 is 14 residues.

The chain employs TRBV12-3 or TRBV12-4 and TRBJ2-4; D is undetermined. Trimming took 3 bases from V and 7 from J, leaving 10 bases between them. This CDR3 is 13 amino acids long. As DNA, the CDR3 is TGTGCCAGCAGTTTCGGGTCGGGTAACATTCAGTACTTC. Its protein is CASSFGSGNIQYF.

The genes are TRBV28 and TRBJ2-5; 8 bases align to TRBD1. Germline CDR1 and CDR2: MDHEN and SYDVKM. V was clipped by 8 bases and J by 0 bases; unmatched bases: 5. CDR3 length equals 14 residues. CDR3 in DNA: TGTGCCAGCTTAACAGGGGGGTACCAAGAGACCCAGTACTTC. As protein: CASLTGGYQETQYF. The variable domain in full, completed from reference TRBV28 and TRBJ2-5, reads DVKVTQSSRYLVKRTGEKVFLECVQDMDHENMFWYRQDPGLGLRLIYFSYDVKMKEKGDIPEGYSVSREKKERFSLILESASTNQTSMYLCASLTGGYQETQYFGPGTRLLVL.

V gene TRBV4-2 combines with J gene TRBJ2-2, with D possibly being TRBD1 or TRBD2 (5 bases each). This CDR3 is built from 15 residues. Germline V gene data show CDR1 as LGHNA and CDR2 as YNFKEQ. V was clipped by 5 bases and J by 2 bases, with 12 bases between them. CDR3 protein: CASSTAGDNTGELFF. CDR3 coding DNA: TGTGCCAGCAGCACCGCCGGGGACAACACCGGGGAGCTGTTTTTT.

This clonotype was seen a few times. The chain combines TRBV7-9 with TRBJ2-1, with D perhaps TRBD2 (5 bases). The CDR3 totals 15 residues. The V end was cut by 5 bases, the J end by 0 bases, with 11 bases between. Germline-derived CDR1 and CDR2 are SEHNR and FQNEAQ (reference sequence). CDR3 bases: TGTGCCAGCAGCCCGATGGGGAGCTCCTACAATGAGCAGTTCTTC. Protein sequence: CASSPMGSSYNEQFF.

This clonotype has just a few counts. The V call is TRBV6-2 or TRBV6-3, the J call TRBJ2-7; D is perhaps TRBD2 (5 bases). V lost 6 bases, J lost 5 bases, and 17 bases lay in between. The CDR3 spans 14 residues. CDR1 and CDR2 (germline): MNHEY, SVGEGT. CDR3 in amino acids: CASSRQRGFNEQYF. The CDR3 DNA sequence: TGTGCCAGCAGCCGTCAACGGGGTTTCAACGAGCAGTACTTC.

This clonotype was seen a few times. The gene calls are TRBV11-2 and TRBJ2-7, with D hard to call. CDR1 is SGHAT, CDR2 FQNNGV, per germline. Deletions cut 5 bases from V and 11 bases from J, with 25 bases between. The length of the CDR3 is 15 residues. Here the CDR3 reads CASSPILRSTLSKYF. Written as DNA, the CDR3 is TGTGCCAGCAGCCCTATCTTACGTTCTACCCTAAGCAAGTACTTC.

This clonotype was counted only a few times. This chain joins TRBV9 and TRBJ2-7; TRBD1 matches 7 bases. There are 18 residues in the CDR3. Germline V gene sequence: CDR1 SGDLS, CDR2 YYNGEE. J lost 1 base, V lost 0 bases, and 13 bases had no gene match. CDR3 sequence reads: CASSVVEGHGRGSYEQYV. DNA for the CDR3: TGTGCCAGCAGCGTAGTCGAGGGGCACGGCAGGGGGTCCTACGAGCAGTACGTC.

This rearrangement joins TRBV12-3 or TRBV12-4 to TRBJ1-1, with TRBD1 matching 9 bases. The V gene end was trimmed by 3 bases and the J gene end by 3 bases; junction bases not matched to a gene: 2. The CDR3 has 14 amino acids. The CDR3 bases are TGTGCCAGCAGTTTTTACAGGGGGCACACTGAAGCTTTCTTT. Amino acid sequence: CASSFYRGHTEAFF.

This clonotype was recorded many times. The V call is TRBV4-3, the J call TRBJ2-2; D is possibly TRBD1 or TRBD2 (6 bases each). V was shortened by 1 base and J by 6 bases, with 15 bases between the two germline ends. The CDR3 runs 16 residues. Germline V CDR1 and CDR2: LGHNA, YSLEER. DNA of the CDR3: TGCGCCAGCAGCCAAGGGACTACAGGGACGGCCGGGGAGCTGTTTTTT. Protein product: CASSQGTTGTAGELFF.

This clonotype has only a few counts. The V and J genes are TRBV9 and TRBJ2-5, with no clear D. Germline assignment: CDR1 SGDLS and CDR2 YYNGEE. Trimming took off 0 bases at V and 1 base at J, with 10 bases between the two ends. This CDR3 has 15 amino acids. CDR3 region: CASSVGVGIQETQYF. In DNA, the CDR3 is TGTGCCAGCAGCGTAGGGGTCGGTATCCAAGAGACCCAGTACTTC.

This clonotype has only a few counts. The chain joins TRBV4-3 to TRBJ1-2; no clear D gene. CDR3 length: 15 residues. Germline V gives CDR1 LGHNA, CDR2 YSLEER. Trimming shortened V by 1 base and J by 0 bases, and 9 bases separated the two germline ends. The CDR3 sequence: CASSQVRGPNYGYTF. In nucleotides, the CDR3 is TGCGCCAGCAGCCAAGTGCGAGGACCTAACTATGGCTACACCTTC.

The rearrangement links TRBV11-2 to TRBJ2-3; D possibly corresponds to TRBD2 (6 bases). Per germline, CDR1 SGHAT and CDR2 FQNNGV. V gave up 5 bases and J gave up 4 bases, with 16 bases separating them. The CDR3 contains 15 residues. For the CDR3, the DNA is TGTGCCAGCAGCGCCGGGGGTCCTAGGGCAGATACGCAGTATTTT. The encoded protein is CASSAGGPRADTQYF. Complete variable domain (other parts from reference TRBV11-2 and TRBJ2-3): EAGVAQSPRYKIIEKRQSVAFWCNPISGHATLYWYQQILGQGPKLLIQFQNNGVVDDSQLPKDRFSAERLKGVDSTLKIQPAKLEDSAVYLCASSAGGPRADTQYFGPGTRLTVL.

This clonotype appeared many times. The CDR3 nucleotides read TGTGCCAGCAGTAGAATGCGGGACTACGAGCAGTACGTC. Protein sequence: CASSRMRDYEQYV. The chain has TRBV7-2 and TRBJ2-7; possible D gene TRBD2, 6 bases. CDR1 SGHTA and CDR2 FQGNSA come from the germline V gene. V was pared by 6 bases and J by 3 bases, with 12 bases between. The CDR3 extends over 13 amino acids.

This clonotype occurred a few times. The chain links TRBV20-1 to TRBJ2-1; maybe TRBD2 (6 bases). CDR3 length: 15 amino acids. CDR1 and CDR2 from the germline V gene are DFQATT and SNEGSKA (reference sequence). V shed 0 bases and J shed 9 bases, with 18 bases lying between them. CDR3 region: CSARDRTGPRGEQFF. The CDR3 DNA follows: TGCAGTGCTAGAGATAGAACTGGGCCGCGGGGTGAGCAGTTCTTC.

This clonotype was seen repeatedly, ten times or more. The rearrangement joins TRBV4-2 to TRBJ2-3, with 7 positions matching TRBD2. Germline V gives CDR1 LGHNA, CDR2 YNFKEQ. The length of the CDR3 is 15 residues. V gave up 2 bases and J gave up 6 bases; unmatched junction bases: 8. CDR3 residues: CASSQRSGVPDTQYF. As DNA, the CDR3 is TGTGCCAGCAGCCAAAGGAGCGGGGTCCCTGATACGCAGTATTTT.

This clonotype came up a few times. The rearrangement joins TRBV5-1 to TRBJ1-1; D uncertain. This CDR3 comprises 16 residues. Between the trimmed V and J ends, which lost 2 bases and 0 bases, there was a span of 14 bases. The V gene's germline CDR1 is SGHRS and CDR2 YFSETQ. DNA for the CDR3: TGCGCCAGCAGCTTTTCGAGGCAAAGTATGAACACTGAAGCTTTCTTT. Its translation is CASSFSRQSMNTEAFF.

This clonotype has only a few counts. This chain links TRBV7-6 with TRBJ2-3; D assignment may be TRBD1 or TRBD2 (6 bases each). Germline assignment: CDR1 SGHVS and CDR2 FNYEAQ. The V and J ends lost 7 bases and 2 bases respectively, with 16 bases between them. This CDR3 is built from 15 residues. CDR3 loop: CASTNRGLYTDTQYF. The DNA for the CDR3 is TGTGCCAGCACCAACCGGGGGCTCTACACAGATACGCAGTATTTT.

This clonotype was observed a handful of times. The rearrangement uses TRBV12-3 or TRBV12-4 and TRBJ1-5, with a tentative D call TRBD1 (5 bases). Trimming cost V 8 bases and J 6 bases, with 11 bases left between them. This CDR3 comprises 12 residues. CDR3 region: CASRGDAQPQHF. As DNA, the CDR3 is TGTGCCAGCCGAGGGGACGCTCAGCCCCAGCATTTT.

The chain employs TRBV20-1 and TRBJ1-2, with 7 positions matching TRBD1. Germline lookup yields CDR1 DFQATT and CDR2 SNEGSKA (reference sequence). CDR3 length: 11 amino acids. Losses at the gene ends were 5 bases for V and 8 bases for J; bases not matched to a gene: 5. In nucleotides, the CDR3 is TGCAGTGCTGCCAGGGACAGCGGCTACACCTTC. This gives the protein CSAARDSGYTF.

J is TRBJ2-1 and V is TRBV20-1; 8 bases agree with TRBD2. Unmatched junction bases numbered 16, after V lost 5 bases and J lost 7 bases. Germline lookup yields CDR1 DFQATT and CDR2 SNEGSKA (reference sequence). The CDR3 has 16 amino acids. The CDR3 reads CSAGPGGGPKRNEQFF. CDR3 DNA: TGCAGTGCTGGGCCCGGCGGGGGGCCGAAGAGGAATGAGCAGTTCTTC.